The clone carrying this TCR beta chain was seen ten or more times. Its antigen is unidentified. This sample's time point: longitudinal time-point 1 (baseline). The unsorted libraries were made from 2 million PBMCs kept at -80 C. The sample originates from a study of neurological immune-mediated disorders. The germline V gene encodes CDR1 SNHLY and CDR2 FYNNEI. V was cut by 5 bases and J by 4 bases, with 11 bases left in between. The CDR3 has 13 amino acids. With 10-nucleotide random UMIs, 5'RACE was used to make the cDNA. TCRdb analysed the 5' RACE reads with MiXCR anew, one entry per CDR3 protein. Of about 57,000 distinct CDR3 sequences in the sample, roughly 10% were seen once. Overall study results and limits: Patients with HTLV-1-associated myelopathy showed the most TCR clonal expansion. Those with multiple sclerosis showed the least, falling below healthy controls. Sharing of CDR3 amino acid sequences among expanded clones across subjects was absent, suggesting private repertoires in all groups.

The sequencing input was PBMCs. This clonotype originated in a male donor with HTLV-1-associated myelopathy (HAM/TSP). The chain combines TRBV2 with TRBJ1-1; TRBD1 might be the D (6 bases). The CDR3 loop is CASSNRDGTEAFF. The CDR3 DNA follows: TGTGCCAGCAGTAACAGGGACGGCACTGAAGCTTTCTTT.